The 9 T cell receptor beta chains presented below share a single source sample, sequenced in a study of T cell responses to AZD1222 COVID-19 vaccine. Data came from immunoSEQ multiplex PCR; TCRdb stores just in-frame clones and leaves some out. The table shows some 97,000 clones, with 87% occurring only once. The sequenced sample was peripheral blood, obtained on day 0 of AZD1222 vaccination. These TCRs come from an adult in good health.

The chain has TRBV7-9 and TRBJ1-2; 12 bases match TRBD1. Germline assignment: CDR1 SEHNR and CDR2 FQNEAQ (reference sequence). V shed 5 bases and J 6 bases; nucleotides not matched to a gene: 10. The CDR3 is made up of 16 amino acids. The CDR3 loop is CASSTQLRDRGHGYTF. Written as DNA, the CDR3 is TGTGCCAGCAGCACCCAACTCCGGGACAGGGGGCATGGCTACACCTTC.

The CDR3 protein is CASSLIGGGSYNEQFF. CDR3 nucleotides: TGTGCCAGCAGCTTAATCGGCGGGGGGAGCTACAATGAGCAGTTCTTC. This chain joins TRBV7-3 and TRBJ2-1, with 8 bases identical to TRBD2. V was pared by 1 base and J by 3 bases, with 5 bases of the junction left unmatched. This CDR3 has 16 residues. Germline loops: CDR1 SGHTA, CDR2 FQGTGA.

The chain carries TRBV27 and TRBJ2-1, with unresolved D. CDR1 is MNHEY and CDR2 is SMNVEV in the germline V gene (reference sequence). The CDR3 has 14 residues. The germline V and J ends were trimmed by 2 bases and 6 bases, with 11 bases remaining between them. The CDR3 bases are TGTGCCAGCAGTTTAGGTCGCTTGGTCAATGAGCAGTTCTTC. This codes for CASSLGRLVNEQFF.

This clone came up a few times. The V call is TRBV2, the J call TRBJ2-3, with TRBD2 as a possible D gene (5 bases). The V and J ends lost 11 bases and 0 bases respectively, with 9 bases between them. This CDR3 comprises 12 residues. CDR1 and CDR2 (germline): SNHLY, FYNNEI. The CDR3 nucleotides read TGTGCCGGTGAGGGCAGCACAGATACGCAGTATTTT. It codes for CAGEGSTDTQYF.

The chain carries TRBV18 and TRBJ1-4; D ambiguous. CDR1 and CDR2 (germline): KGHSH, LQKENI. Trimming pared 0 bases from V and 5 bases from J, leaving 10 bases between. This CDR3 contains 15 residues. In DNA form, the CDR3 reads TGTGCCAGCTCACCACCGTCCGCCCAAAATGAAAAACTGTTTTTT. Protein: CASSPPSAQNEKLFF. The full variable domain, in which reference TRBV18 and TRBJ1-4 provide the parts outside the CDR3, is NAGVMQNPRHLVRRRGQEARLRCSPMKGHSHVYWYRQLPEEGLKFMVYLQKENIIDESGMPKERFSAEFPKEGPSILRIQQVVRGDSAAYFCASSPPSAQNEKLFFGSGTQLSVL.

The CDR3: CASSLGRNTEAFF. In DNA form, the CDR3 reads TGTGCCAGCTCACTGGGGAGGAACACTGAAGCTTTCTTT. The chain carries TRBV18 and TRBJ1-1; D not certain. Germline V lookup: CDR1 KGHSH, CDR2 LQKENI. This CDR3 has 13 amino acids. The ends were cut back, 4 bases at V and 1 base at J, with 7 bases in the middle.

V gene TRBV7-2 combines with J gene TRBJ1-4; D is unresolved. Looked up from germline, CDR1 is SGHTA and CDR2 is FQGNSA. CDR3 length equals 14 residues. V was pared by 0 bases and J by 13 bases, with 15 bases between. CDR3: CASSLAEQRLGLFF. The DNA for the CDR3 is TGTGCCAGCAGCTTAGCCGAACAACGCCTCGGACTGTTTTTT.

The chain recombines TRBV7-9 with TRBJ1-5; 9 nucleotides align to TRBD1. This CDR3 contains 17 residues. The V gene's germline CDR1 is SEHNR and CDR2 FQNEAQ (reference sequence). Trimming took 5 bases from V and 1 from J; bases not matched to a gene: 9. CDR3 loop: CASSPGTGGRSNQPQHF. The CDR3 coding sequence is TGTGCCAGCAGCCCCGGCACAGGGGGCCGGAGCAATCAGCCCCAGCATTTT. The full variable domain, in which reference TRBV7-9 and TRBJ1-5 provide the parts outside the CDR3, is DTGVSQNPRHKITKRGQNVTFRCDPISEHNRLYWYRQTLGQGPEFLTYFQNEAQLEKSRLLSDRFSAERPKGSFSTLEIQRTEQGDSAMYLCASSPGTGGRSNQPQHFGDGTRLSIL.

The rearrangement links TRBV5-4 to TRBJ1-1; 10 positions match TRBD1. Germline CDR1 SGHNT, CDR2 YYREEE (reference sequence). The length of the CDR3 is 15 residues. Trimming took 3 bases from V and 1 from J; bases not matched to a gene: 3. CDR3 DNA: TGTGCCAGCAGCTGGGGACAGGGGCGGAACACTGAAGCTTTCTTT. Translation gives CASSWGQGRNTEAFF.